The 16 T cell receptor beta chains below come from one sample, sequenced in a study of blood T cell repertoires in COVID-19. TCRdb's table, derived via immunoSEQ multiplex PCR, lists solely in-frame clones and lacks some. The table has 250,000 to 350,000 clones, approximately 86% seen once; the top ten hold 13%. Sequences were obtained from peripheral blood. The origin of the receptors is a woman in her 70s with COVID-19, enrolled during active disease.

This rearrangement joins TRBV27 to TRBJ2-7; maybe TRBD1 (5 bases). There are 13 residues in the CDR3. V lost 8 bases and J lost 1, with 12 bases in between. Germline V gene lookup returns CDR1 MNHEY and CDR2 SMNVEV (reference sequence). CDR3 sequence: CASSGFESYEQYF. CDR3 nucleotide sequence: TGTGCCAGCTCAGGGTTTGAATCCTACGAGCAGTACTTC.

This clone was observed a few times. The chain is built from TRBV7-2 and TRBJ1-2; 8 nucleotides line up with TRBD1. The trim removed 5 bases at V and 8 bases at J, leaving 13 bases unmatched. The CDR3 runs 15 residues. Germline values: CDR1 SGHTA, CDR2 FQGNSA. This chain's CDR3 is CASSATGGAGVGYTF. The CDR3 DNA is TGTGCCAGCAGCGCTACAGGGGGTGCAGGCGTGGGCTACACCTTC.

The chain is built from TRBV30 and TRBJ1-1, with 7 positions matching TRBD1. The CDR3 runs 19 residues. J was trimmed by 3 bases and V by 1 base; bases with no gene match: 20. Germline loops: CDR1 GTSNPN, CDR2 SVGIG (reference sequence). CDR3 in DNA: TGTGCCTGGAGTGCAGGGGTTTACAGGGGCGCCGAGGGGGACACTGAAGCTTTCTTT. This translates into CAWSAGVYRGAEGDTEAFF.

The chain uses TRBV27 and TRBJ2-3; D is possibly TRBD1 (8 bases). The CDR3 spans 15 residues. V lost 7 bases, J lost 3 bases, and 17 bases lay in between. Germline values: CDR1 MNHEY, CDR2 SMNVEV (reference sequence). CDR3 region: CASTTDREGTDTQYF. DNA of the CDR3: TGTGCCAGCACCACGGACAGGGAGGGAACAGATACGCAGTATTTT.

This sequence joins TRBV7-6 and TRBJ2-3; 9 positions agree with TRBD2. The CDR3 contains 16 residues. Per the germline V gene, CDR1 is SGHVS and CDR2 is FNYEAQ. V shed 1 base, J shed 5 bases, and the junction held 7 bases outside the gene matches. CDR3 DNA: TGTGCCAGCAGCTTAGAGGTTAGCGGGGGTGGAGATACGCAGTATTTT. Amino acids: CASSLEVSGGGDTQYF. Full variable domain (missing parts from reference TRBV7-6 and TRBJ2-3): GAGVSQSPRYKVTKRGQDVALRCDPISGHVSLYWYRQALGQGPEFLTYFNYEAQQDKSGLPNDRFSAERPEGSISTLTIQRTEQRDSAMYRCASSLEVSGGGDTQYFGPGTRLTVL.

The rearrangement uses TRBV5-4 and TRBJ2-5, with 8 bases fitting TRBD2. This CDR3 has 14 amino acids. V dropped 7 bases and J dropped 1; count of bases not matched to a gene: 6. Germline-derived CDR1 and CDR2 are SGHNT and YYREEE (reference sequence). This CDR3 is CASAAGGAQETQYF. The CDR3 DNA follows: TGTGCCAGCGCCGCCGGGGGGGCCCAAGAGACCCAGTACTTC.

In DNA, the CDR3 is TGTGCCAGCAGCTCTGGACAGGGGGCGTCTGAAGCTTTCTTT. Protein: CASSSGQGASEAFF. The chain carries TRBV7-2 and TRBJ1-1, with 11 bases identical to TRBD1. Germline assignment: CDR1 SGHTA and CDR2 FQGNSA. The CDR3 extends over 14 amino acids. V lost 4 bases, J lost 6 bases, and 4 bases stayed unmatched.

The rearrangement links TRBV20-1 to TRBJ1-6; D ambiguous. This CDR3 is 11 amino acids long. Germline loops: CDR1 DFQATT, CDR2 SNEGSKA (reference sequence). V lost 3 bases and J 9 bases, leaving 6 bases between the germline ends. The CDR3 coding sequence is TGCAGTGCTAGTCCAGGTTCACCCCTCCACTTT. It encodes CSASPGSPLHF.

The chain has TRBV18 and TRBJ1-6; a possible D gene is TRBD1 (6 bases). The CDR3 is 14 amino acids. Per germline, CDR1 KGHSH and CDR2 LQKENI. V was cut by 6 bases and J by 4 bases, with 10 bases left in between. The CDR3 loop is CASSPTGYNSPLHF. As DNA, the CDR3 is TGTGCCAGCTCCCCCACAGGGTATAATTCACCCCTCCACTTT. The full variable domain, with the rest looked up from reference TRBV18 and TRBJ1-6, is NAGVMQNPRHLVRRRGQEARLRCSPMKGHSHVYWYRQLPEEGLKFMVYLQKENIIDESGMPKERFSAEFPKEGPSILRIQQVVRGDSAAYFCASSPTGYNSPLHFGNGTRLTVT.

The rearrangement links TRBV20-1 to TRBJ2-7; 8 nucleotides match TRBD2. Trimming cost V 3 bases and J 4 bases; bases outside gene matches: 5. The CDR3 covers 13 residues. Germline values: CDR1 DFQATT, CDR2 SNEGSKA (reference sequence). CDR3 in DNA: TGCAGTGCTAGTCCGCGGGGGGTTTACGAGCAGTACTTC. Protein: CSASPRGVYEQYF.

The chain carries TRBV10-1 and TRBJ2-5; 11 nucleotides match TRBD2. The length of the CDR3 is 20 residues. J gave up 2 bases and V 2 bases, and 16 bases lay outside the gene matches. Germline-derived CDR1 and CDR2 are WNHNN and SYGVQD (reference sequence). The DNA of the CDR3 is TGCGCCAGCAGTGAGAAGTCTAGCGGGGGGCGGCAGGAACCTCAAGAGACCCAGTACTTC. Its protein is CASSEKSSGGRQEPQETQYF.

The rearrangement links TRBV27 to TRBJ1-2; D is possibly TRBD1 (6 bases). CDR1 is MNHEY, CDR2 SMNVEV, per germline (reference sequence). The CDR3 contains 16 residues. V lost 5 bases and J lost 5, with 21 bases in between. CDR3 in DNA: TGTGCCAGCAGTCCCAGGAAGGGACATTTTGATTATGGCTACACCTTC. This encodes CASSPRKGHFDYGYTF.

V and J are TRBV24-1 and TRBJ2-4; D possibly corresponds to TRBD1 (5 bases). Germline CDR1 and CDR2: KGHDR and SFDVKD. The CDR3 totals 20 residues. V lost 0 bases and J lost 1, with 21 bases in between. The DNA for the CDR3 is TGTGCCACCAGTGATTTGGACAGCCGCAATCGAGTGACGGCCAAAAACATTCAGTACTTC. It codes for CATSDLDSRNRVTAKNIQYF.

The table lists this clone with a count of one. CDR3 sequence reads: CASSERTGGEIPGKLFF. The CDR3 bases are TGTGCCAGCAGTGAGCGGACAGGGGGCGAAATTCCGGGAAAACTGTTTTTT. The rearrangement joins TRBV6-1 to TRBJ1-4; 11 positions match TRBD1. The CDR3 is 17 amino acids. Germline V gives CDR1 MNHNS, CDR2 SASEGT. The junction had 13 bases not matched to a gene; V was cut back by 3 bases and J by 10 bases.

The chain recombines TRBV30 with TRBJ2-7, with 8 positions matching TRBD2. J lost 3 bases, V lost 3 bases, and 10 bases had no gene match. In germline, CDR1 is GTSNPN, CDR2 SVGIG (reference sequence). The CDR3 loop spans 15 amino acids. Here the CDR3 DNA reads TGTGCCTGGAGGCAGTCGTCCAGCGGGGGCTACGAGCAGTACTTC. This codes for CAWRQSSSGGYEQYF. Combining the CDR3 with reference TRBV30 and TRBJ2-7 gives the whole variable domain SQTIHQWPATLVQPVGSPLSLECTVEGTSNPNLYWYRQAAGRGLQLLFYSVGIGQISSEVPQNLSASRPQDRQFILSSKKLLLSDSGFYLCAWRQSSSGGYEQYFGPGTRLTVT.

The chain is built from TRBV27 and TRBJ2-1, with 9 bases that match TRBD2. V trimming: 3 bases; J trimming: 0 bases; junction bases outside the gene matches: 9. The CDR3 has 18 amino acids. Germline CDR1 MNHEY, CDR2 SMNVEV (reference sequence). CDR3 amino acids: CASSFSAGGPYSYNEQFF. Here the CDR3 DNA reads TGTGCCAGCAGTTTCTCTGCGGGGGGGCCCTACTCCTACAATGAGCAGTTCTTC.